Following are 29 T cell receptor beta chains from one sample sequenced in a study of T cell repertoires in cytomegalovirus infection. Using its own MiXCR run on the reads, TCRdb lists one record per CDR3 protein. The table includes over 25,000 distinct CDR3 sequences, approximately 18% detected once. Their specific antigens are unknown. The sample consisted of CD8+ T cells from cultured PBMCs, taken from culture after CMV antigen stimulation. All receptors derive from a human donor in good health (CMV status not recorded). Some clones in this sample may be carry-over from other donors' samples.

The rearrangement uses TRBV7-9 and TRBJ2-3; the D gene is possibly TRBD2 (6 bases). This CDR3 is built from 16 residues. The V end lost 4 bases, the J end lost 0 bases, and 14 bases lay between the germline ends. Looked up from germline, CDR1 is SEHNR and CDR2 is FQNEAQ (reference sequence). CDR3 amino acids: CASSSTRGSSTDTQYF. CDR3 coding DNA: TGTGCCAGCAGCTCTACCCGGGGGTCTAGCACAGATACGCAGTATTTT.

This clonotype was observed at least ten times. The V gene is TRBV7-2, the J gene TRBJ2-4, with 9 bases fitting TRBD2. Germline CDR1 SGHTA, CDR2 FQGNSA. V trimming: 1 base; J trimming: 10 bases; junction bases outside the gene matches: 8. This CDR3 spans 15 amino acids. Here the CDR3 reads CASSLDLAGGRIQYF. In DNA, the CDR3 is TGTGCCAGCAGCTTAGATCTCGCGGGGGGGCGTATTCAGTACTTC.

This clonotype was counted between two and nine times. This chain uses TRBV4-3 with TRBJ1-4; 8 bases align to TRBD1. Germline trimming cut 0 bases from V and 4 bases from J; bases unmatched to any gene: 1. The CDR3 is 15 residues long. Germline V lookup: CDR1 LGHNA, CDR2 YSLEER. In DNA, the CDR3 is TGCGCCAGCAGCCAAGACAGGGGGCTTAATGAAAAACTGTTTTTT. Translated: CASSQDRGLNEKLFF.

This clonotype came up a few times. The genes are TRBV6-2 or TRBV6-3 and TRBJ2-7; 9 bases agree with TRBD2. The germline CDR1 and CDR2 sequences are MNHEY and SVGEGT. V dropped 6 bases and J dropped 3; count of bases not matched to a gene: 9. CDR3 size: 15 residues. The CDR3 region is CASSPSASGNYEQYF. The CDR3 DNA is TGTGCCAGCAGCCCGTCGGCTAGCGGGAACTACGAGCAGTACTTC.

This clonotype was detected a few times. The junction departs from germline at one end; a sequencing error may be responsible. The J gene is TRBJ2-5, the V gene TRBV7-3; a possible D gene is TRBD1 (6 bases). Germline values: CDR1 SGHTA, CDR2 FQGTGA. This CDR3 is 12 amino acids long. The CDR3 coding sequence is TGTGCCAGCAGCTTAATACAGGGAAATCTGCACTTC. Residues: CASSLIQGNLHF. The variable domain in full, with the rest retrieved from reference TRBV7-3 and TRBJ2-5, is GAGVSQTPSNKVTEKGKYVELRCDPISGHTALYWYRQSLGQGPEFLIYFQGTGAADDSGLPNDRFFAVRPEGSVSTLKIQRTERGDSAVYLCASSLIQGNLHFGPGTRLLVL.

This clonotype was recorded only once. The chain has TRBV29-1 and TRBJ2-2; 9 bases fit TRBD2. In germline, CDR1 is SQVTM, CDR2 ANQGSEA. The CDR3 consists of 14 residues. CDR3 sequence reads: CAGEVAGEAGELFF. CDR3 in DNA: TGCGCGGGGGAGGTAGCGGGAGAGGCCGGGGAGCTGTTTTTT.

In this sample, this clonotype turned up a few times. The rearrangement uses TRBV18 and TRBJ2-5, with D unresolved. V lost 2 bases and J lost 3, with 4 bases in between. Germline assignment: CDR1 KGHSH and CDR2 LQKENI. The CDR3 contains 12 residues. The CDR3, as DNA: TGTGCCAGCTCACCAACCGAAGAGACCCAGTACTTC. It is translated as CASSPTEETQYF. The entire variable domain, with the rest obtained from reference TRBV18 and TRBJ2-5, is as follows: NAGVMQNPRHLVRRRGQEARLRCSPMKGHSHVYWYRQLPEEGLKFMVYLQKENIIDESGMPKERFSAEFPKEGPSILRIQQVVRGDSAAYFCASSPTEETQYFGPGTRLLVL.

The chain uses TRBV6-5 and TRBJ1-1, with 8 bases identical to TRBD1. J gave up 0 bases and V 0 bases, and 3 bases lay outside the gene matches. Germline lookup yields CDR1 MNHEY and CDR2 SVGAGI. The CDR3 is 16 amino acids. As DNA, the CDR3 is TGTGCCAGCAGTTACTCCCAGGGGGCAGTGAACACTGAAGCTTTCTTT. The encoded protein is CASSYSQGAVNTEAFF.

The J gene is TRBJ2-2, the V gene TRBV4-3; 9 positions agree with TRBD2. V trimming: 0 bases; J trimming: 1 base; junction bases outside the gene matches: 3. Germline V CDR1 and CDR2: LGHNA, YSLEER. The CDR3 length is 17 residues. The CDR3 here is CASSQEEAGGNTGELFF. The CDR3 nucleotides read TGCGCCAGCAGCCAAGAGGAAGCGGGAGGGAACACCGGGGAGCTGTTTTTT.

The chain uses TRBV19 and TRBJ1-2; no clear D. Germline V lookup: CDR1 LNHDA, CDR2 SQIVND (reference sequence). Trimming shortened V by 6 bases and J by 4 bases, and 9 bases separated the two germline ends. The length of the CDR3 is 12 residues. This CDR3 reads CASSRGVYGYTF. The CDR3 nucleotides read TGTGCCAGTAGCAGAGGAGTCTATGGCTACACCTTC. The full variable domain, in which reference TRBV19 and TRBJ1-2 provide the parts outside the CDR3, is DGGITQSPKYLFRKEGQNVTLSCEQNLNHDAMYWYRQDPGQGLRLIYYSQIVNDFQKGDIAEGYSVSREKKESFPLTVTSAQKNPTAFYLCASSRGVYGYTFGSGTRLTVV.

To note about this clonotype: Given a much more abundant clone one base away, this may be a read error. The chain combines TRBV6-2 or TRBV6-3 with TRBJ2-1; D not resolved. The ends were cut back, 5 bases at V and 9 bases at J, with 11 bases in the middle. Per the germline V gene, CDR1 is MNHEY and CDR2 is SVGEGT. There are 12 residues in the CDR3. This CDR3 reads CASSHGPREQFF. The CDR3, as DNA: TGTGCCAGCAGTCACGGCCCCCGTGAGCAGTTCTTC.

This clonotype was detected only a few times. This chain's CDR3 is CASSSGTGGTDTQYF. The DNA of the CDR3 is TGTGCCAGCAGCTCCGGGACAGGGGGAACAGATACGCAGTATTTT. The chain has TRBV7-2 and TRBJ2-3; the match to TRBD1 covers 11 bases. Germline V lookup: CDR1 SGHTA, CDR2 FQGNSA. The CDR3 loop spans 15 amino acids. Germline trimming cut 4 bases from V and 3 bases from J; bases unmatched to any gene: 3.

This clonotype was counted only a few times. This chain uses TRBV5-5 with TRBJ2-1; D call uncertain. Trimming left V 4 bases short and J 4 bases short, with 15 bases between. The CDR3 consists of 15 residues. Germline values: CDR1 SGHKS, CDR2 YYEKEE (reference sequence). CDR3 in DNA: TGTGCCAGCAGCCCTTGGGTCGATGGTTACAATGAGCAGTTCTTC. Translation gives CASSPWVDGYNEQFF.

This clonotype was seen repeatedly, ten times or more. The V and J genes are TRBV19 and TRBJ1-5; D not certain. CDR1 and CDR2 (germline): LNHDA, SQIVND (reference sequence). V lost 8 bases, J lost 3 bases, and 11 bases lay in between. The CDR3 contains 13 residues. CDR3 sequence (DNA): TGTGCCAGTGACCTAAAGTACAATCAGCCCCAGCATTTT. Its translation: CASDLKYNQPQHF.

The rearrangement links TRBV4-3 to TRBJ2-2; the D is unclear. The germline V gene encodes CDR1 LGHNA and CDR2 YSLEER. V dropped 2 bases and J dropped 3 bases, with 13 bases sitting between them. This CDR3 is 16 amino acids long. The CDR3: CASSQLTSGDTGELFF. The CDR3 nucleotides read TGCGCCAGCAGCCAACTAACGTCGGGCGACACCGGGGAGCTGTTTTTT.

The rearrangement joins TRBV7-2 to TRBJ2-7; D is perhaps TRBD1 or TRBD2 (5 bases each). The V end lost 5 bases, the J end lost 3 bases, and 17 bases lay between the germline ends. The CDR3 sequence is 15 residues long. Germline V gene sequence: CDR1 SGHTA, CDR2 FQGNSA. The CDR3 spells CASSHPRDQGYEQYF. CDR3 DNA: TGTGCCAGCAGCCACCCACGGGACCAGGGCTACGAGCAGTACTTC.

This chain links TRBV5-4 with TRBJ2-3; tentatively, D is TRBD1 (6 bases). Germline V CDR1 and CDR2: SGHNT, YYREEE (reference sequence). This CDR3 region has 16 residues. Deletions cut 1 base from V and 1 base from J, with 13 bases between. CDR3 sequence (DNA): TGTGCCAGCAGCTTGAAAAAGACAGGAGGCACAGATACGCAGTATTTT. It codes for CASSLKKTGGTDTQYF.

The V call is TRBV7-7, the J call TRBJ2-5, with D hard to call. The CDR3 runs 14 residues. CDR1 is SSHAT, CDR2 FNYEAQ, per germline (reference sequence). Deletions cut 5 bases from V and 1 base from J, with 11 bases between. The chain's CDR3 is CASSRGPIQETQYF. CDR3 in DNA: TGTGCCAGCAGCAGAGGACCGATCCAAGAGACCCAGTACTTC.

Sample share makes this clonotype medium-sized (0.01 to 0.1%). The chain links TRBV20-1 to TRBJ2-2, with D possibly being TRBD2 (6 bases). The germline V gene encodes CDR1 DFQATT and CDR2 SNEGSKA (reference sequence). V was clipped by 0 bases and J by 4 bases, with 15 bases between them. The CDR3 loop spans 16 amino acids. CDR3 amino acids: CSARDWGDGGTGELFF. CDR3 in DNA: TGCAGTGCTAGAGATTGGGGGGACGGGGGCACCGGGGAGCTGTTTTTT.

The rearrangement links TRBV6-2 or TRBV6-3 to TRBJ1-2; 7 bases are shared with TRBD1. CDR3 length equals 15 residues. The germline CDR1 and CDR2 sequences are MNHEY and SVGEGT. V shed 4 bases, J shed 4 bases, and the junction held 9 bases outside the gene matches. The CDR3 reads CASSLDWTGGYGYTF. DNA for the CDR3: TGTGCCAGCAGTTTAGACTGGACAGGCGGCTATGGCTACACCTTC.

This clonotype has just a few counts. The chain joins TRBV6-6 to TRBJ2-2; 9 nucleotides match TRBD1. The CDR3 runs 14 residues. J lost 6 bases, V lost 4 bases, and 3 bases had no gene match. Per the germline V gene, CDR1 is MNHNY and CDR2 is SVGAGI (reference sequence). This chain's CDR3 is CASSWTGEAGELFF. For the CDR3, the DNA is TGTGCCAGCAGTTGGACAGGGGAGGCCGGGGAGCTGTTTTTT.

This sequence joins TRBV7-8 and TRBJ2-5; possibly TRBD1 or TRBD2 for D (5 bases each). The CDR3 has 18 amino acids. V dropped 5 bases and J dropped 2 bases, with 24 bases sitting between them. Germline loops: CDR1 SGHVS, CDR2 FQNEAQ. Written as DNA, the CDR3 is TGTGCCAGCAGCAATTCCCCTGGACGGGACGGAACGCAAGAGACCCAGTACTTC. Translation gives CASSNSPGRDGTQETQYF.

The V and J genes are TRBV20-1 and TRBJ1-4, with 7 bases lining up with TRBD1. The CDR3 covers 12 residues. The germline V gene has CDR1 DFQATT and CDR2 SNEGSKA (reference sequence). After removal of 6 bases from V and 8 bases from J, the junction contained 6 bases not matched to a gene. As DNA, the CDR3 is TGCAGTGCGCCAAGGGGGCGGGAAAAACTGTTTTTT. This gives the protein CSAPRGREKLFF.

This clonotype was counted between two and nine times. The gene calls are TRBV7-9 and TRBJ2-5, with D perhaps matching TRBD1 (5 bases). The CDR3 is 13 residues long. Germline V gene lookup returns CDR1 SEHNR and CDR2 FQNEAQ (reference sequence). The germline V and J ends were trimmed by 7 bases and 3 bases, with 12 bases remaining between them. CDR3 loop: CASIGAGKETQYF. In nucleotides, the CDR3 is TGTGCCAGCATTGGGGCAGGGAAAGAGACCCAGTACTTC.

The chain uses TRBV6-1 and TRBJ2-2; TRBD2 might be the D (6 bases). Germline-derived CDR1 and CDR2 are MNHNS and SASEGT. Trimming took 8 bases from V and 3 from J, leaving 13 bases between them. The CDR3 sequence is 14 residues long. For the CDR3, the DNA is TGTGCCAGCGGAGGGGCGCGATACACCGGGGAGCTGTTTTTT. This encodes CASGGARYTGELFF.

The chain links TRBV7-8 to TRBJ1-1, with TRBD1 as a possible D gene (5 bases). The germline CDR1 and CDR2 sequences are SGHVS and FQNEAQ. The length of the CDR3 is 11 residues. V lost 7 bases and J 8 bases, leaving 11 bases between the germline ends. The CDR3 loop reads CASTLGGEAFF. CDR3 coding DNA: TGTGCCAGCACCCTGGGGGGGGAAGCTTTCTTT.

This clonotype was seen just once. The CDR3 loop reads CASSSRDSNQETQYF. The CDR3 DNA follows: TGTGCCAGCAGCAGCCGGGACTCCAACCAAGAGACCCAGTACTTC. V and J are TRBV6-2 or TRBV6-3 and TRBJ2-5; tentatively, D is TRBD2 (6 bases). CDR3 size: 15 residues. Trimming shortened V by 6 bases and J by 0 bases, and 14 bases separated the two germline ends. CDR1 is MNHEY, CDR2 SVGEGT, per germline.

V gene TRBV12-3 or TRBV12-4 combines with J gene TRBJ2-5; 9 bases are shared with TRBD2. The CDR3 has 14 amino acids. J lost 5 bases, V lost 8 bases, and 9 bases had no gene match. The CDR3 protein is CASAISGSAETQYF. The DNA for the CDR3 is TGTGCCAGCGCTATTAGCGGGAGCGCGGAGACCCAGTACTTC.

This clonotype occurred once. The rearrangement uses TRBV6-2 or TRBV6-3 and TRBJ2-3; TRBD2 aligns across 10 bases. In germline, CDR1 is MNHEY, CDR2 SVGEGT. The CDR3 has 17 residues. V shed 6 bases and J 2 bases; nucleotides not matched to a gene: 11. As DNA, the CDR3 is TGTGCCAGCAGGAGGACTAGCGGAGGCCCCTCCACAGATACGCAGTATTTT. Protein product: CASRRTSGGPSTDTQYF.